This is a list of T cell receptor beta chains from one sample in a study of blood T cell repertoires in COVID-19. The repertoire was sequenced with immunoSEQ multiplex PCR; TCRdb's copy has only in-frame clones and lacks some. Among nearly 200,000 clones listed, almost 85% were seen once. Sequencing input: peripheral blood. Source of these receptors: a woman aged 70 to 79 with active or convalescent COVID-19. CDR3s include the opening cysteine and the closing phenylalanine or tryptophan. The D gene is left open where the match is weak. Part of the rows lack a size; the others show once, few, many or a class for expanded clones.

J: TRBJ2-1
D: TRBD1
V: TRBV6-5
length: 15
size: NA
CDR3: CASSSSGQGYNEQFF
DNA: TGTGCCAGCAGTTCGTCGGGACAGGGGTACAATGAGCAGTTCTTC

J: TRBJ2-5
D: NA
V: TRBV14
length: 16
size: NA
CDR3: CASSQEGSRVQETQYF
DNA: TGTGCCAGCAGCCAAGAAGGGTCCAGGGTACAAGAGACCCAGTACTTC

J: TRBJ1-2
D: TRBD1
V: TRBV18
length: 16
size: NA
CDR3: CASSEKGQGGSPGYTF
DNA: TGTGCCAGCTCGGAGAAAGGACAGGGGGGGTCACCTGGCTACACCTTC

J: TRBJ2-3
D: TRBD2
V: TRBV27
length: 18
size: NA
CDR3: CASREEPGLADRLDTQYF
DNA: TGTGCCAGCAGAGAGGAGCCGGGACTAGCGGACCGGTTGGATACGCAGTATTTT

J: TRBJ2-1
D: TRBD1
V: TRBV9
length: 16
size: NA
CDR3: CASSPSGTGGFNEQFF
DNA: TGTGCCAGCAGCCCATCCGGGACAGGGGGTTTTAATGAGCAGTTCTTC

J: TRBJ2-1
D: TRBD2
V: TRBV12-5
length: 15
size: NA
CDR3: CASGLVTSGVNEQFF
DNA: TGTGCTAGTGGTTTGGTAACTAGCGGGGTAAATGAGCAGTTCTTC

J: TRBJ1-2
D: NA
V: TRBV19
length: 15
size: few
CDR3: CASSMDRRGNYGYTF
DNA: TGTGCCAGTAGTATGGACCGGCGGGGTAACTATGGCTACACCTTC

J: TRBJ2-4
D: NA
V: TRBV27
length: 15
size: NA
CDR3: CASRPIDFAKNIQYF
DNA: TGTGCCAGCAGGCCTATAGATTTTGCCAAAAACATTCAGTACTTC

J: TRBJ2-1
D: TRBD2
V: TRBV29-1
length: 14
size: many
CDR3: CSVDEREGRDEQFF
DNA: TGCAGCGTTGACGAGCGGGAGGGCCGAGATGAGCAGTTCTTC

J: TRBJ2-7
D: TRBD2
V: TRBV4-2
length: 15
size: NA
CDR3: CASSQGASGTYEQYF
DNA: TGTGCCAGCAGCCAAGGGGCTAGCGGGACCTACGAGCAGTACTTC

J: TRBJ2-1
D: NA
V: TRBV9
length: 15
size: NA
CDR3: CASSVDTGSWTEQFF
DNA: TGTGCCAGCAGCGTAGATACCGGGAGTTGGACTGAGCAGTTCTTC

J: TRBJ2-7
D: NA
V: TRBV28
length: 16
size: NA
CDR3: CASRRKIPDGSYEQYF
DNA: TGTGCCAGCAGGCGGAAGATTCCTGACGGGTCCTACGAGCAGTACTTC

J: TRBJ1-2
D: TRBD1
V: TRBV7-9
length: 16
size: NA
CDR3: CASSSSPGTGEGGYTF
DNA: TGTGCCAGCAGCTCTTCCCCCGGGACAGGGGAGGGAGGCTACACCTTC

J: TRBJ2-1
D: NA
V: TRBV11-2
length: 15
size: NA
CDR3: CASSAQASSYNEQFF
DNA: TGTGCCAGCAGTGCACAGGCAAGCTCCTACAATGAGCAGTTCTTC

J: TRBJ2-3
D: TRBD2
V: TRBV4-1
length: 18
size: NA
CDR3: CASSQELAGGPSTDTQYF
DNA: TGCGCCAGCAGCCAAGAGCTAGCGGGAGGGCCTTCGACAGATACGCAGTATTTT

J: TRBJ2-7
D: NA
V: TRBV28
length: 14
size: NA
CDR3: CASEAGKPPYEQYF
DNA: TGTGCCTCAGAGGCGGGAAAACCCCCCTACGAGCAGTACTTC

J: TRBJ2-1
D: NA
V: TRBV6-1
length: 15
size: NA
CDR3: CASSEAWQGYNEQFF
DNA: TGTGCCAGCAGTGAAGCGTGGCAGGGCTACAATGAGCAGTTCTTC

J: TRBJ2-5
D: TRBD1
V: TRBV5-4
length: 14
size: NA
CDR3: CASSPGTGQETQYF
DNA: TGTGCCAGCAGCCCGGGGACAGGCCAAGAGACCCAGTACTTC

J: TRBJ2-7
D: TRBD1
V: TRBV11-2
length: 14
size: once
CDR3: CASSRDRNSYEQYF
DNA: TGTGCCAGCAGCCGGGACAGGAACTCCTACGAGCAGTACTTC

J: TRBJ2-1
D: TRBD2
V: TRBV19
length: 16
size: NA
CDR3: CASSIGRGVLNNEQFF
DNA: TGTGCCAGTAGTATAGGTCGGGGGGTACTCAATAATGAGCAGTTCTTC

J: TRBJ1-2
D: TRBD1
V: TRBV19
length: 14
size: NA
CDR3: CASSMQGGQDGYTF
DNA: TGTGCCAGTAGTATGCAGGGGGGACAGGATGGCTACACCTTC

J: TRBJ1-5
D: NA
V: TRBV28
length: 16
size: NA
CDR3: CASSPPDRYSNQPQHF
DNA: TGTGCCAGCAGTCCCCCCGACAGATATAGCAATCAGCCCCAGCATTTT

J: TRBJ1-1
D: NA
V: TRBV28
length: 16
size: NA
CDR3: CASSLGGGGGNTEAFF
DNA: TGTGCCAGCAGTTTAGGGGGGGGCGGCGGGAACACTGAAGCTTTCTTT

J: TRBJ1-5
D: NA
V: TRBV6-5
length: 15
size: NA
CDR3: CASSSPGAAIGAQHF
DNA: TGTGCCAGCAGTTCCCCAGGGGCTGCAATAGGAGCCCAGCATTTT

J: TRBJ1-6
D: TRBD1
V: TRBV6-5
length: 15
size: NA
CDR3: CASNRGRLGNSPLHF
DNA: TGTGCCAGCAACAGGGGGCGTCTTGGGAATTCACCCCTCCACTTT

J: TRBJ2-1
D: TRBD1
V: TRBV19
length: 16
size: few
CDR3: CASSPPGTGGYNEQFF
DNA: TGTGCCAGTAGTCCCCCCGGGACAGGGGGCTACAATGAGCAGTTCTTC

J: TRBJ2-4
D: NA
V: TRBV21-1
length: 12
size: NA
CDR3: CASRPGRDIQYF
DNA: TGTGCCAGCAGACCGGGAAGGGACATTCAGTACTTC

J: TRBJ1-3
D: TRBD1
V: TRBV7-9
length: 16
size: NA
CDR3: CASTPGQGAFGNTIYF
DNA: TGTGCCAGCACACCGGGACAGGGGGCGTTCGGAAACACCATATATTTT

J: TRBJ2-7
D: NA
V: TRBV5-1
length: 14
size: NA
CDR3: CASSLAPGTYEQYF
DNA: TGCGCCAGCAGCTTGGCGCCAGGGACCTACGAGCAGTACTTC

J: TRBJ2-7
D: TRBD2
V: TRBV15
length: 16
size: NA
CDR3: CATSRDRLAVSYEQYF
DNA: TGTGCCACCAGCAGAGATCGACTAGCGGTATCCTACGAGCAGTACTTC

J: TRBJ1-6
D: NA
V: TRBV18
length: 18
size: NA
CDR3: CASSPLGTIESYNSPLHF
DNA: TGTGCCAGCTCACCACTTGGGACAATCGAGTCCTATAATTCACCCCTCCACTTT

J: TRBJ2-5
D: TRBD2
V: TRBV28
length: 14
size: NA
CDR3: CASSFWREQETQYF
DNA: TGTGCCAGCAGTTTTTGGCGGGAGCAAGAGACCCAGTACTTC

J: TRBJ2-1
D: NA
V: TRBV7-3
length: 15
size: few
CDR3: CASSPSSGGYNEQFF
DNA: TGTGCCAGCAGCCCTTCGTCCGGAGGGTACAATGAGCAGTTCTTC

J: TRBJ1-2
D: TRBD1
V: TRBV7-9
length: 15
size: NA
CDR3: CASSSGTDVMYGYTF
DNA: TGTGCCAGCAGCTCAGGGACAGACGTGATGTATGGCTACACCTTC

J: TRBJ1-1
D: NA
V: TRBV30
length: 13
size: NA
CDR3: CAWSTTMNTEAFF
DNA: TGTGCCTGGAGTACGACAATGAACACTGAAGCTTTCTTT

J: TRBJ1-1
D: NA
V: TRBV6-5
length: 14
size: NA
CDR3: CASSQRQRSTEAFF
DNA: TGTGCCAGCAGTCAGAGACAGAGGTCCACTGAAGCTTTCTTT

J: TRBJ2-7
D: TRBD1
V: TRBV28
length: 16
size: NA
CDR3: CASTNRGGLKPREQYF
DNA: TGTGCCAGCACCAATAGAGGGGGCCTCAAGCCGCGGGAGCAGTACTTC

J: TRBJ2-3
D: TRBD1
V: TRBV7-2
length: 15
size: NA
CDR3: CASSLKLTTGDTQYF
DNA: TGTGCCAGCAGCTTAAAGCTTACGACAGGGGATACGCAGTATTTT

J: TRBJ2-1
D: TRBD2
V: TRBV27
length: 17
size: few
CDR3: CASGSGTSGDSYNEQFF
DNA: TGTGCCAGCGGGTCCGGGACTAGCGGGGACTCCTACAATGAGCAGTTCTTC

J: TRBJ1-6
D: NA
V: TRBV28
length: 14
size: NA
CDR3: CASSDTRGNSPLHF
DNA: TGTGCCAGCAGCGATACCCGGGGGAATTCACCCCTCCACTTT

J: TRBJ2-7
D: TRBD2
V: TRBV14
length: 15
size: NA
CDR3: CASSQGWGGTYEQYF
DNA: TGTGCCAGCAGCCAAGGTTGGGGGGGTACCTACGAGCAGTACTTC

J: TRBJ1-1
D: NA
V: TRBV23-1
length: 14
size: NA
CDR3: CASMTGLSGTEAFF
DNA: TGCGCCAGCATGACAGGACTGTCGGGCACTGAAGCTTTCTTT

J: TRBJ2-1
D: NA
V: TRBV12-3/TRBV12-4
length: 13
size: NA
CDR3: CASSGEGNNEQFF
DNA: TGTGCCAGCAGTGGAGAAGGCAACAATGAGCAGTTCTTC

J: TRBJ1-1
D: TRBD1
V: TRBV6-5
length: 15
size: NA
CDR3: CASSSTGAGSTEAFF
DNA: TGTGCCAGCAGTTCTACAGGGGCGGGTAGTACTGAAGCTTTCTTT

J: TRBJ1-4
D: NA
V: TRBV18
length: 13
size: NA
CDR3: CASSPDSDEKLFF
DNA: TGTGCCAGCTCACCCGACAGTGATGAAAAACTGTTTTTT

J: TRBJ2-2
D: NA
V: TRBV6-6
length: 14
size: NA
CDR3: CASSYSGTTGELFF
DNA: TGTGCCAGCAGTTATTCCGGTACCACCGGGGAGCTGTTTTTT

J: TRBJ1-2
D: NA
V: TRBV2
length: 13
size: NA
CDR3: CASSEAGTYGYTF
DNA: TGTGCCAGCAGTGAAGCGGGCACCTATGGCTACACCTTC

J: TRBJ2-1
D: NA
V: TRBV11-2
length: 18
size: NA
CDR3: CASSLRDKGFRSYNEQFF
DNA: TGTGCCAGCAGCTTAAGGGACAAGGGGTTTCGGTCCTACAATGAGCAGTTCTTC

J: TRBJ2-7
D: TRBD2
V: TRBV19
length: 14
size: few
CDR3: CASTGRENVNEQYF
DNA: TGTGCCAGTACTGGGCGGGAGAATGTAAACGAGCAGTACTTC

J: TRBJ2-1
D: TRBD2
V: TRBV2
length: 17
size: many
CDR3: CASSYSGLAGVYNEQFF
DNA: TGTGCCAGCAGTTACAGCGGACTAGCGGGAGTCTACAATGAGCAGTTCTTC